This entry features one T cell receptor beta chain sequence. The antigen is unknown. Averaging approximately 0.11 L, one heparinised blood draw was given by each donor. The record originates from a study of beta chain features in type 1 diabetes. The CDR3 is 15 amino acids. Study results and limitations: Type 1 diabetes patients had TCRB CDR3s that were shorter (moderately but significantly so) in all four CD4+ subsets. cDNA-based sequencing might over-represent cells highly expressing TCR. Diminished insertions and augmented deletions at VDJ junctions characterized type 1 diabetes patients.

Every bit of the isolated RNA underwent reverse transcription, so sequencing read expressed TCRB transcripts. Using immunoSEQ multiplex PCR, the repertoire was profiled, and TCRdb retains in-frame clones only, with some absent. The repertoire holds about half a million clones, with over 10% as singletons. The chain employs TRBV21-1 and TRBJ2-5; the DNA was not used to check the table's D call, TRBD1. TRBV21-1 is annotated as a pseudogene. Specimen: naive CD4+ T cells from blood. This receptor was obtained from a woman aged 18-30 years in good health. The CDR3 DNA follows: TGTGCCAGCAGCAGACGACAGGAAGAACAAGAGACCCAGTACTTC. Translated: CASSRRQEEQETQYF.